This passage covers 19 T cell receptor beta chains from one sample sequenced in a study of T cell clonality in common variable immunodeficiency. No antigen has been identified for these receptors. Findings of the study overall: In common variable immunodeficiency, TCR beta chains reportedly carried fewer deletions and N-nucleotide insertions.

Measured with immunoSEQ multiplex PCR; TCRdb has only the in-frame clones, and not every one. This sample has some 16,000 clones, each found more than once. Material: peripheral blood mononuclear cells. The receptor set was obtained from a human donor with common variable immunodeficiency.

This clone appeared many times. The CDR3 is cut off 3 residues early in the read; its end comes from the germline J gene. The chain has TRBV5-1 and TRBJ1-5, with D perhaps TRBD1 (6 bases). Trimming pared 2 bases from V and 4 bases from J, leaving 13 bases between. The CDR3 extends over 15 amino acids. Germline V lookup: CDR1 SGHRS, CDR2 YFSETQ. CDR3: CASSFYAGANQPQHF. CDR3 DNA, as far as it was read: TGCGCCAGCAGCTTCTATGCAGGGGCAAATCAGCCC.

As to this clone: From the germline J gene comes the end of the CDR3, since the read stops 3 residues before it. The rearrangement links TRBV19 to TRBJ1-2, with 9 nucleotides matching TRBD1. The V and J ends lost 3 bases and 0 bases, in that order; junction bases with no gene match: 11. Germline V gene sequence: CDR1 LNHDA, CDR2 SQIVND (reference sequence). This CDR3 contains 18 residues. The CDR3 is CASSMLFGGTGTNYGYTF. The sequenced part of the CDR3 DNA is TGTGCCAGTAGTATGTTATTCGGAGGGACAGGGACTAACTATGGC.

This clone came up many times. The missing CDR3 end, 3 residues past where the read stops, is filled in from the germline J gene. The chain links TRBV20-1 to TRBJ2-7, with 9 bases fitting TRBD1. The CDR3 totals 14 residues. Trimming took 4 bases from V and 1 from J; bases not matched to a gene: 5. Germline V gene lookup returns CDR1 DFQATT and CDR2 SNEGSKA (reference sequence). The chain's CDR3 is CSAITGTGSYEQYF. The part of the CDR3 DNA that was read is TGCAGTGCTATTACCGGGACAGGGTCCTACGAG.

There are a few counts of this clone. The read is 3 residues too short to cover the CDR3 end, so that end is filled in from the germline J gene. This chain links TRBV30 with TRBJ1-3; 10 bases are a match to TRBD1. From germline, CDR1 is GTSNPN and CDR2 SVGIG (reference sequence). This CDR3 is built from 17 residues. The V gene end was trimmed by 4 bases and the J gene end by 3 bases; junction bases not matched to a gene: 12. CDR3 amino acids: CAWKRPLDRGLGNTIYF. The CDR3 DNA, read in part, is TGTGCCTGGAAACGCCCCCTCGACAGGGGGCTTGGAAACACC.

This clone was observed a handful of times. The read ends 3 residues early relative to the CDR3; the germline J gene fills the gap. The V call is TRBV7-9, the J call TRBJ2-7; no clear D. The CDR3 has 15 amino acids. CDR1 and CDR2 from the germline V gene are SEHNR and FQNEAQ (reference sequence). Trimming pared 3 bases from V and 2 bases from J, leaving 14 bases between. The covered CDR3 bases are TGTGCCAGCAGCTTGGTTACAGCCCCAACCTACGAG. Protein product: CASSLVTAPTYE. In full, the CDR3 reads CASSLVTAPTYEQYF.

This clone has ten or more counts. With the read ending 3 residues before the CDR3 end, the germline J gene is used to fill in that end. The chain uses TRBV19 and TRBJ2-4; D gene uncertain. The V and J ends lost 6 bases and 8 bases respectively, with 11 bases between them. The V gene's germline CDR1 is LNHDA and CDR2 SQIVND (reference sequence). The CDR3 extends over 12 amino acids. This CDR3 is CASSRSGDIQYF. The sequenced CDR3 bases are TGTGCCAGTAGCCGCTCAGGAGACATT.

The part of the CDR3 DNA that was read is TGTGCCAGCTCCCTCGAAATAGGGACAGGGAACACTGAA. It is translated as CASSLEIGTGNTE. The entire CDR3 is CASSLEIGTGNTEAFF. The chain joins TRBV18 to TRBJ1-1; 8 bases line up with TRBD1. The sequenced fragment ends 3 residues before the CDR3 boundary, so the rest is inferred from the germline J gene. The V and J ends lost 6 bases and 1 base, in that order; junction bases with no gene match: 10. CDR3 length: 16 amino acids. Germline values: CDR1 KGHSH, CDR2 LQKENI.

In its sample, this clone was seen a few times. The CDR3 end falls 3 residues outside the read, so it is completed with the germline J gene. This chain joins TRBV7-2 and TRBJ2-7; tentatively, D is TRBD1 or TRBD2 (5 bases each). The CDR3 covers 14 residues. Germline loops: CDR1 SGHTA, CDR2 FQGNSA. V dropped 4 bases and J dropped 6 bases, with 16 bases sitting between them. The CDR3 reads CASSSRGASPEQYF. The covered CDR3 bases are TGTGCCAGCAGCTCCCGAGGGGCCTCCCCCGAG. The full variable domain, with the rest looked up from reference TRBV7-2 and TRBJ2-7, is GAGVSQSPSNKVTEKGKDVELRCDPISGHTALYWYRQSLGQGLEFLIYFQGNSAPDKSGLPSDRFSAERTGGSVSTLTIQRTQQEDSAVYLCASSSRGASPEQYFGPGTRLTVT.

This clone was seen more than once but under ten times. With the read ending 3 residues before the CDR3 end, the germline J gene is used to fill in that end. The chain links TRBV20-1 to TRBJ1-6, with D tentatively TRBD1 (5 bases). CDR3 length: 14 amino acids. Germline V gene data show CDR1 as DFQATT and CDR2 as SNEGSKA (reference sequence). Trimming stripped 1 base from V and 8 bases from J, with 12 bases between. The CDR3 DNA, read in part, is TGCAGTGCTAGAGGAATTGGGGGGTATTCACCC. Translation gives CSARGIGGYSP. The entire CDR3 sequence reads CSARGIGGYSPLHF.

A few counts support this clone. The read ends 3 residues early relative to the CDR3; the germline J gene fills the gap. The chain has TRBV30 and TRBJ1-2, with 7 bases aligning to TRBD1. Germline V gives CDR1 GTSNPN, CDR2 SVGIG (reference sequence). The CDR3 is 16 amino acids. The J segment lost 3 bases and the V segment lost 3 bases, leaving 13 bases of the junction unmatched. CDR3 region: CAWRSWDSSSYYGYTF. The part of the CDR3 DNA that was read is TGTGCCTGGAGGAGTTGGGACAGCAGCTCTTACTATGGC. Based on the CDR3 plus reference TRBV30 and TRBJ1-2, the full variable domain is SQTIHQWPATLVQPVGSPLSLECTVEGTSNPNLYWYRQAAGRGLQLLFYSVGIGQISSEVPQNLSASRPQDRQFILSSKKLLLSDSGFYLCAWRSWDSSSYYGYTFGSGTRLTVV.

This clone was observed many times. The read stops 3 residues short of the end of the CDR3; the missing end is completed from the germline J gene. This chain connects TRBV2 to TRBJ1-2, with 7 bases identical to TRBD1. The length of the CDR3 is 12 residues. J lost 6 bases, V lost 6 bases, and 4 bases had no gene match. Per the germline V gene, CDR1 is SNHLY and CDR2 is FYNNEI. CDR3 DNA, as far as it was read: TGTGCCAGCAGGCCGACAGGGAATGGC. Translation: CASRPTGNG. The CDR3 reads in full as CASRPTGNGYTF.

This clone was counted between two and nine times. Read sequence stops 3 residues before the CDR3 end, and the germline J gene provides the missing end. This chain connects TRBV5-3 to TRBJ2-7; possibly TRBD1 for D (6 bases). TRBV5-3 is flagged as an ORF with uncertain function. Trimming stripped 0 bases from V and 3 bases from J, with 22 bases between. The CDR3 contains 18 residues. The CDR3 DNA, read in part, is TGTGCCAGAAGCTTGGCCTTCCTAATACAGGGTAGAAGCTACGAG. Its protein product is CARSLAFLIQGRSYE. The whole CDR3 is CARSLAFLIQGRSYEQYF.

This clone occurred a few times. CDR3 DNA, as far as it was read: TGTGCCTGGAGTGTCGGCGGGGAG. Protein: CAWSVGGE. The CDR3 in full is CAWSVGGELFF. The rearrangement uses TRBV30 and TRBJ2-2; no clear D. The CDR3 is cut off 3 residues early in the read; its end comes from the germline J gene. This CDR3 is 11 amino acids long. The V gene lost 0 bases and the J gene lost 7 bases, with 3 bases spanning the gap. CDR1 and CDR2 from the germline V gene are GTSNPN and SVGIG (reference sequence). The full variable domain, rest sourced from reference TRBV30 and TRBJ2-2, is SQTIHQWPATLVQPVGSPLSLECTVEGTSNPNLYWYRQAAGRGLQLLFYSVGIGQISSEVPQNLSASRPQDRQFILSSKKLLLSDSGFYLCAWSVGGELFFGEGSRLTVL.

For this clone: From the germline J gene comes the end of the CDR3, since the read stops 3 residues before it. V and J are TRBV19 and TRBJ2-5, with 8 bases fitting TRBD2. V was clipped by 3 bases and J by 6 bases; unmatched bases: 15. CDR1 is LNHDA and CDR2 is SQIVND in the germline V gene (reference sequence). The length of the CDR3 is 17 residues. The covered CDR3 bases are TGTGCCAGTAGTATTCCCCCTAGTTCAGCGGGGGACAAGACC. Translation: CASSIPPSSAGDKT. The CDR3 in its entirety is CASSIPPSSAGDKTQYF.

The CDR3 region is CASSPRTQGGELFF. The covered CDR3 bases are TGTGCCAGCTCACCGAGGACACAGGGCGGGGAG. This rearrangement joins TRBV18 to TRBJ2-2; D might be TRBD1 (6 bases). Coverage ceases 3 residues before the CDR3 finishes, and the germline J gene fills in the end. The ends were cut back, 3 bases at V and 7 bases at J, with 12 bases in the middle. The CDR3 loop spans 14 amino acids. Germline assignment: CDR1 KGHSH and CDR2 LQKENI.

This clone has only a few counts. This chain's CDR3 is CASSSSLAGGTDTQYF. The DNA read from the CDR3 is TGCGCCAGCAGCTCAAGTCTAGCGGGGGGTACAGATACG. This chain uses TRBV5-1 with TRBJ2-3; 11 nucleotides agree with TRBD2. The read halts 3 residues ahead of the CDR3 end, with the missing end drawn from the germline J gene. V shed 3 bases, J shed 3 bases, and the junction held 6 bases outside the gene matches. CDR1 is SGHRS and CDR2 is YFSETQ in the germline V gene. The CDR3 is made up of 16 amino acids.

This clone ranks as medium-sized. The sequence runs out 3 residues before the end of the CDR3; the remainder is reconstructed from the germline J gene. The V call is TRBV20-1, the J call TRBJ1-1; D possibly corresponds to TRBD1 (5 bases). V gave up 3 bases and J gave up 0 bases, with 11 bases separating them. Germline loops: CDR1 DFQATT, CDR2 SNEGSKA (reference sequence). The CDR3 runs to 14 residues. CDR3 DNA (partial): TGCAGTGCTAGCAGATGGGGCATGAACACTGAA. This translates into CSASRWGMNTE. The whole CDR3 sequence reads CSASRWGMNTEAFF.

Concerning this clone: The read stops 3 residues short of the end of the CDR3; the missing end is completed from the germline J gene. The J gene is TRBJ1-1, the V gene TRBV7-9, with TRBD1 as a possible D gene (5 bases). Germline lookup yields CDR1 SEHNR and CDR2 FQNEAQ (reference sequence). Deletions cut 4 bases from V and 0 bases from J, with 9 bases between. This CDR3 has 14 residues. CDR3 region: CASSSAGVNTEAFF. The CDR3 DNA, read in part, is TGTGCCAGCAGCTCGGCGGGGGTGAACACTGAA.

The DNA read from the CDR3 is TGTGCCAGCAGCTTAGGGAGGGGGATGGACGAG. Translating it yields CASSLGRGMDE. The entire CDR3 is CASSLGRGMDEQYF. The chain joins TRBV7-8 to TRBJ2-7; D is possibly TRBD1 or TRBD2 (6 bases each). Coverage ceases 3 residues before the CDR3 finishes, and the germline J gene fills in the end. The germline V and J ends were trimmed by 1 base and 5 bases, with 12 bases remaining between them. There are 14 residues in the CDR3. Germline assignment: CDR1 SGHVS and CDR2 FQNEAQ.